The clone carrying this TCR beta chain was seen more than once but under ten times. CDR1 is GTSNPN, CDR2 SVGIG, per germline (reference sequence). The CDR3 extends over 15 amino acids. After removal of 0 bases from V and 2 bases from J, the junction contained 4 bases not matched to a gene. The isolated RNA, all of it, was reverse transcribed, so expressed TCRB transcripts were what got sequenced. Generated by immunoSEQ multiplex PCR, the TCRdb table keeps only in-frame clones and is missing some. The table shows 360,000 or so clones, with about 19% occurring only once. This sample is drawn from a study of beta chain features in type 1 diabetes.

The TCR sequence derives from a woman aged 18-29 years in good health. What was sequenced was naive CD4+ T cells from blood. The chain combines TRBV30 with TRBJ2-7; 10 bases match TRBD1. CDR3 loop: CAWSVGQGLTYEQYF. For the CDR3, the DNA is TGTGCCTGGAGTGTGGGACAGGGGCTAACCTACGAGCAGTACTTC.